A single sample gave rise to the 29 T cell receptor beta chains below, sequenced in a study of T-cell memory formation after mild COVID-19. TCRdb re-analysed the 5' RACE reads in MiXCR, keeping a single row per CDR3 protein. The top ten clones hold under 15% of a sample with hundreds of thousands of distinct CDR3 sequences, about a fifth of them seen once. Specimen: PBMCs or a T cell subset sorted from them (not recorded which). The source is an adult woman who had mild COVID-19 (a few samples of this study predate the infection). Cell type and time point are not known.

V and J are TRBV7-2 and TRBJ2-7; TRBD1 aligns across 7 bases. The CDR3 spans 14 residues. Germline V gives CDR1 SGHTA, CDR2 FQGNSA. V shed 2 bases and J 6 bases; nucleotides not matched to a gene: 7. Written as DNA, the CDR3 is TGTGCCAGCAGCTTATCCGGGACAGCCTCCGAGCAGTACTTC. Translating it yields CASSLSGTASEQYF.

V and J are TRBV7-2 and TRBJ2-7; 10 bases map to TRBD2. There are 16 residues in the CDR3. J gave up 7 bases and V 3 bases, and 12 bases lay outside the gene matches. Germline V gene data show CDR1 as SGHTA and CDR2 as FQGNSA. The CDR3 region is CASSLRLAGPLREQYF. In DNA form, the CDR3 reads TGTGCCAGCAGCTTGAGACTAGCGGGCCCCCTTAGGGAGCAGTACTTC.

V usage is TRBV7-9 and J usage is TRBJ2-7, with D unresolved. The CDR3 extends over 15 amino acids. Germline-derived CDR1 and CDR2 are SEHNR and FQNEAQ (reference sequence). Trimming removed 5 bases at V and 4 bases at J, with 18 bases between. The CDR3 DNA sequence: TGTGCCAGCAGCCCCGGCAGCGTAGCTCGGTACGAGCAGTACTTC. Protein: CASSPGSVARYEQYF. Full variable domain (rest looked up from reference TRBV7-9 and TRBJ2-7): DTGVSQNPRHKITKRGQNVTFRCDPISEHNRLYWYRQTLGQGPEFLTYFQNEAQLEKSRLLSDRFSAERPKGSFSTLEIQRTEQGDSAMYLCASSPGSVARYEQYFGPGTRLTVT.

This clonotype was picked up a small number of times. The chain couples TRBV12-3 or TRBV12-4 to TRBJ1-1, with D possibly matching TRBD1 (5 bases). Trimming stripped 3 bases from V and 5 bases from J, with 13 bases between. There are 14 residues in the CDR3. The CDR3 coding sequence is TGTGCCAGCAGTTTTGGCTGGGGGGGAACTGAAGCTTTCTTT. Protein: CASSFGWGGTEAFF.

A few counts support this clonotype. The rearrangement uses TRBV4-1 and TRBJ2-7, with D perhaps assigned TRBD1 or TRBD2 (5 bases each). Between the trimmed V and J ends, which lost 0 bases and 9 bases, there was a span of 15 bases. CDR3 length: 14 residues. CDR1 is MGHRA and CDR2 is YSYEKL in the germline V gene. DNA of the CDR3: TGCGCCAGCAGCCAAGATCAGCGGACACGGTGGCAGTACTTC. Translated: CASSQDQRTRWQYF.

The chain carries TRBV6-1 and TRBJ2-2, with 10 bases that match TRBD2. The CDR3 spans 16 residues. Germline trimming cut 7 bases from V and 4 bases from J; bases unmatched to any gene: 9. The germline V gene encodes CDR1 MNHNS and CDR2 SASEGT. CDR3 sequence (DNA): TGTGCCAGCAAGATAGTAGCGGGGGGAGGCACCGGGGAGCTGTTTTTT. Translating gives CASKIVAGGGTGELFF.

This clonotype was counted between two and nine times. The rearrangement uses TRBV29-1 and TRBJ2-2, with 10 bases identical to TRBD2. Germline lookup yields CDR1 SQVTM and CDR2 ANQGSEA. This CDR3 comprises 14 residues. The V and J ends lost 5 bases and 6 bases, in that order; junction bases with no gene match: 6. CDR3 loop: CSVPPSGSPGELFF. The DNA for the CDR3 is TGCAGCGTTCCACCTAGCGGGAGTCCCGGGGAGCTGTTTTTT.

CDR3 nucleotide sequence: TGTGCCAGCAGACTCAGCGCGTCCTACGAGCAGTACTTC. It translates to CASRLSASYEQYF. This chain uses TRBV12-3 or TRBV12-4 with TRBJ2-7, with D unclear. The CDR3 has 13 residues. V was trimmed by 6 bases and J by 1 base, leaving 10 bases between them.

This clonotype has just a few counts. The J gene is TRBJ2-3, the V gene TRBV5-1, with 11 nucleotides matching TRBD1. This CDR3 region has 14 residues. Per germline, CDR1 SGHRS and CDR2 YFSETQ. V lost 9 bases, J lost 2 bases, and 5 bases stayed unmatched. CDR3 bases: TGCGCCACCCGGACAGGGGGCTCCACAGATACGCAGTATTTT. The encoded protein is CATRTGGSTDTQYF.

The genes are TRBV7-9 and TRBJ1-2; possibly TRBD1 for D (5 bases). V gave up 2 bases and J gave up 5 bases, with 21 bases separating them. There are 17 residues in the CDR3. CDR1 and CDR2 from the germline V gene are SEHNR and FQNEAQ (reference sequence). The CDR3 loop reads CASSLIAGQGKGYGYTF. In DNA, the CDR3 is TGTGCCAGCAGCTTAATTGCCGGACAAGGCAAGGGGTATGGCTACACCTTC.

The chain is built from TRBV12-3 or TRBV12-4 and TRBJ2-7, with D possibly matching TRBD1 (5 bases). V lost 1 base and J lost 6, with 13 bases in between. The CDR3 totals 14 residues. In DNA, the CDR3 is TGTGCCAGCAGTTTAGGGGGCGTACGCCCCGAGCAGTACTTC. This codes for CASSLGGVRPEQYF.

This chain joins TRBV10-3 and TRBJ1-5; 11 nucleotides line up with TRBD1. Germline CDR1 ENHRY, CDR2 SYGVKD. The J segment lost 4 bases and the V segment lost 0 bases, leaving 8 bases of the junction unmatched. The CDR3 consists of 18 residues. Here the CDR3 reads CAISESVRTGGLNQPQHF. In DNA form, the CDR3 reads TGTGCCATCAGTGAGTCGGTTAGGACAGGGGGCCTTAATCAGCCCCAGCATTTT.

This clonotype came up many times. The chain combines TRBV6-2 or TRBV6-3 with TRBJ1-1; D gene unclear. V lost 6 bases and J lost 4, with 15 bases in between. Germline-derived CDR1 and CDR2 are MNHEY and SVGEGT. This CDR3 spans 14 amino acids. In DNA, the CDR3 is TGTGCCAGCAGCGACCCGGGGTGGAGCACTGAAGCTTTCTTT. Translation: CASSDPGWSTEAFF.

The chain uses TRBV24-1 and TRBJ2-2; 7 bases are shared with TRBD1. The length of the CDR3 is 13 residues. Germline values: CDR1 KGHDR, CDR2 SFDVKD. Trimming cost V 8 bases and J 4 bases; bases outside gene matches: 3. CDR3 in amino acids: CATKGQITGELFF. CDR3 coding DNA: TGTGCCACCAAGGGACAGATCACCGGGGAGCTGTTTTTT.

In its sample, this clonotype was seen a few times. The chain employs TRBV29-1 and TRBJ1-2; TRBD1 is a possible D gene (6 bases). V lost 1 base, J lost 5 bases, and 8 bases lay in between. From germline, CDR1 is SQVTM and CDR2 ANQGSEA. The CDR3 length is 12 residues. The CDR3 DNA sequence: TGCAGCGTTGAAGGGGGGGCATATGGCTACACCTTC. Residues: CSVEGGAYGYTF.

This clonotype appeared a few times. The chain is built from TRBV7-9 and TRBJ2-1; TRBD1 or TRBD2 may be the D gene (5 bases each). Trimming pared 5 bases from V and 4 bases from J, leaving 18 bases between. The CDR3 totals 16 residues. Germline V gene lookup returns CDR1 SEHNR and CDR2 FQNEAQ (reference sequence). The CDR3 DNA reads TGTGCCAGCAGCCCTCCGGGGCTAGAAGTTTACAATGAGCAGTTCTTC. The encoded protein is CASSPPGLEVYNEQFF.

In this sample, this clonotype turned up a few times. The chain couples TRBV7-9 to TRBJ2-5; D gene unclear. Germline CDR1 reads SEHNR; CDR2 reads FQNEAQ (reference sequence). The germline V and J ends were trimmed by 5 bases and 5 bases, with 12 bases remaining between them. The CDR3 sequence is 13 residues long. DNA of the CDR3: TGTGCCAGCAGCCGCGACCACGGGGAGACCCAGTACTTC. Translation: CASSRDHGETQYF.

This chain links TRBV5-5 with TRBJ1-5; D gene uncertain. Looked up from germline, CDR1 is SGHKS and CDR2 is YYEKEE (reference sequence). The CDR3 runs 14 residues. V was cut by 4 bases and J by 4 bases, with 12 bases left in between. Written as DNA, the CDR3 is TGTGCCAGCAGCCGAGGGTGGGAGAATCAGCCCCAGCATTTT. This translates into CASSRGWENQPQHF.

This clonotype was detected a few times. The CDR3 bases are TGTGCCAGCAGCTTAGGAGGGGTCCGGGAGACCCAGTACTTC. Protein product: CASSLGGVRETQYF. V is TRBV7-2 and J is TRBJ2-5, with D perhaps given as TRBD1 or TRBD2 (5 bases each). The CDR3 runs to 14 residues. The ends were cut back, 1 base at V and 5 bases at J, with 11 bases in the middle. Germline V gene data show CDR1 as SGHTA and CDR2 as FQGNSA.

This clonotype was seen once. The gene calls are TRBV7-9 and TRBJ2-3, with TRBD2 identical over 10 bases. Germline assignment: CDR1 SEHNR and CDR2 FQNEAQ (reference sequence). V lost 5 bases to trimming and J lost 3 bases; unmatched junction nucleotides: 5. The CDR3 loop spans 15 amino acids. The CDR3 region has the DNA TGTGCCAGCAGCCTACTAGCGGGACTTACAGATACGCAGTATTTT. This translates into CASSLLAGLTDTQYF.

This clonotype was seen repeatedly, ten times or more. The CDR3 DNA is TGTGCCAGCAGGCTAAAGACAGGGTTGAGTGGCTACACCTTC. Its translation: CASRLKTGLSGYTF. The chain carries TRBV6-5 and TRBJ1-2, with 7 bases identical to TRBD1. CDR1 is MNHEY, CDR2 SVGAGI, per germline. V lost 6 bases and J lost 7; bases outside the gene matches: 11. The length of the CDR3 is 14 residues.

This clonotype was recorded a few times. This chain links TRBV6-1 with TRBJ1-4, with 7 bases fitting TRBD1. The germline gives CDR1 MNHNS, CDR2 SASEGT. The V and J ends lost 1 base and 4 bases, in that order; junction bases with no gene match: 6. The CDR3 runs to 16 residues. The CDR3 nucleotides are TGTGCCAGCAGTGAAGGCGGGACAGATTATAATGAAAAACTGTTTTTT. Translated: CASSEGGTDYNEKLFF.

There are a few counts of this clonotype. V is TRBV5-1 and J is TRBJ1-4; D is possibly TRBD1 (5 bases). Per germline, CDR1 SGHRS and CDR2 YFSETQ. The CDR3 runs to 18 residues. V lost 5 bases to trimming and J lost 4 bases, with 24 bases between them. The CDR3, as DNA: TGCGCCAGCAGAGAAGGGACGCCTTTCTCGGCCTTTAATGAAAAACTGTTTTTT. Amino acids: CASREGTPFSAFNEKLFF.

The chain carries TRBV29-1 and TRBJ1-1, with D uncertain. Germline-derived CDR1 and CDR2 are SQVTM and ANQGSEA. Trimming left V 8 bases short and J 5 bases short, with 12 bases between. The CDR3 spans 11 residues. The CDR3 DNA sequence: TGCAGCTTTCGGTTGGGTACTGAAGCTTTCTTT. Protein product: CSFRLGTEAFF.

The chain combines TRBV18 with TRBJ2-7; D remains ambiguous. Per the germline V gene, CDR1 is KGHSH and CDR2 is LQKENI. CDR3 length: 13 residues. Trimming stripped 2 bases from V and 7 bases from J, with 12 bases between. Here the CDR3 reads CASSPVALGEQYF. CDR3 bases: TGTGCCAGCTCACCAGTCGCCTTGGGGGAGCAGTACTTC.

The chain uses TRBV5-1 and TRBJ1-2; TRBD1 agrees at 8 bases. CDR1 is SGHRS, CDR2 YFSETQ, per germline. The CDR3 is 13 residues long. V gave up 5 bases and J gave up 4 bases; unmatched junction bases: 4. The CDR3, as DNA: TGCGCCAGCAGTATGGACAGGGCCTATGGCTACACCTTC. Translated, it gives CASSMDRAYGYTF. Using reference TRBV5-1 and TRBJ1-2 for the parts outside the CDR3, the full variable domain is KAGVTQTPRYLIKTRGQQVTLSCSPISGHRSVSWYQQTPGQGLQFLFEYFSETQRNKGNFPGRFSGRQFSNSRSEMNVSTLELGDSALYLCASSMDRAYGYTFGSGTRLTVV.

This clonotype was seen more than once but under ten times. The chain is built from TRBV7-3 and TRBJ2-7, with D possibly being TRBD2 (6 bases). The length of the CDR3 is 13 residues. Germline loops: CDR1 SGHTA, CDR2 FQGTGA. V lost 5 bases to trimming and J lost 5 bases, with 13 bases between them. CDR3 sequence (DNA): TGTGCCAGCAGCGATGGGGGGAACCACGAGCAGTACTTC. Translated, it gives CASSDGGNHEQYF.

This clonotype has only a few counts. The chain combines TRBV20-1 with TRBJ2-3, with TRBD2 matching over 9 bases. J gave up 6 bases and V 0 bases, and 4 bases lay outside the gene matches. The CDR3 is 14 amino acids. Germline CDR1 and CDR2: DFQATT and SNEGSKA (reference sequence). CDR3 in DNA: TGCAGTGCTAGAGATCCTGCGGGGGGGGATACGCAGTATTTT. Amino acid sequence: CSARDPAGGDTQYF.

The chain combines TRBV15 with TRBJ2-6, with D possibly being TRBD2 (5 bases). The germline V gene encodes CDR1 LNHNV and CDR2 YYDKDF (reference sequence). This CDR3 contains 18 residues. V lost 0 bases, J lost 0 bases, and 12 bases lay in between. The CDR3 reads CATSRENRGFSGANVLTF. CDR3 nucleotides: TGTGCCACCAGCAGAGAAAACCGGGGTTTCTCTGGGGCCAACGTCCTGACTTTC.